Following are 27 T cell receptor beta chains from one sample sequenced in a study of T cells in Graves' hyperthyroidism and ophthalmopathy. From RNA transcripts, TCR beta CDR3 regions were amplified. The HTBI primer set was used in a first-round RT-PCR of the TCR CDR3. TCRdb recomputed calls from the multiplex PCR reads with MiXCR, one row per CDR3 protein. Of about 520,000 distinct CDR3 sequences in the sample, 24% were seen once. The sequenced material came from blood. The receptors shown here come from a woman aged 30 to 39 with Graves' ophthalmopathy.

This clonotype came up many times. The chain carries TRBV11-2 and TRBJ1-6; the D gene is possibly TRBD1 (6 bases). The germline V and J ends were trimmed by 5 bases and 8 bases, with 10 bases remaining between them. Per germline, CDR1 SGHAT and CDR2 FQNNGV. The CDR3 has 13 amino acids. The CDR3 is CASSIQGYSPLHF. The CDR3 coding sequence is TGTGCCAGCAGCATACAGGGTTATTCACCCCTCCACTTT.

In its sample, this clonotype was seen many times. This chain connects TRBV15 to TRBJ1-4, with D maybe TRBD1 (6 bases). This CDR3 contains 21 residues. Trimming removed 3 bases at V and 3 bases at J, with 29 bases between. Germline CDR1 LNHNV, CDR2 YYDKDF (reference sequence). CDR3 bases: TGTGCCACCAGCAGGGGTCTGGGTGGGCAGGGGATGGGTGTGGCTAATGAAAAACTGTTTTTT. Amino acids: CATSRGLGGQGMGVANEKLFF.

The chain is built from TRBV6-1 and TRBJ1-6, with D maybe TRBD1 (5 bases). CDR1 and CDR2 (germline): MNHNS, SASEGT. The length of the CDR3 is 14 residues. Trimming stripped 7 bases from V and 9 bases from J, with 16 bases between. The CDR3 DNA sequence: TGTGCCAGCAAAGTGGGGACCTTACCTTCACCCCTCCACTTT. It specifies CASKVGTLPSPLHF.

This clonotype was picked up many times. The rearrangement joins TRBV19 to TRBJ2-7; no clear D. V lost 1 base and J lost 2, with 9 bases in between. The CDR3 is made up of 14 amino acids. CDR1 LNHDA and CDR2 SQIVND come from the germline V gene (reference sequence). CDR3: CASSIVPGPYEQYF. The CDR3 DNA sequence: TGTGCCAGTAGTATAGTGCCAGGACCCTACGAGCAGTACTTC.

Ten or more counts support this clonotype. The CDR3 is CSARDKVGTNTGELFF. DNA of the CDR3: TGCAGTGCTAGAGATAAAGTCGGAACGAACACCGGGGAGCTGTTTTTT. The chain links TRBV20-1 to TRBJ2-2; D unclear. CDR3 length equals 16 residues. The V gene's germline CDR1 is DFQATT and CDR2 SNEGSKA (reference sequence). V shed 0 bases and J shed 0 bases, with 11 bases lying between them.

V and J are TRBV5-1 and TRBJ1-2; D might be TRBD1 (5 bases). Germline values: CDR1 SGHRS, CDR2 YFSETQ. Trimming left V 4 bases short and J 2 bases short, with 15 bases between. This CDR3 has 15 amino acids. CDR3 region: CASSPGGWGNYGYTF. The DNA for the CDR3 is TGCGCCAGCAGCCCTGGTGGCTGGGGCAACTATGGCTACACCTTC.

This clonotype was seen repeatedly, ten times or more. The rearrangement joins TRBV27 to TRBJ1-2, with D possibly TRBD1 on 5 matching bases. Germline V gene lookup returns CDR1 MNHEY and CDR2 SMNVEV (reference sequence). This CDR3 has 17 amino acids. V was clipped by 2 bases and J by 5 bases, with 21 bases between them. As DNA, the CDR3 is TGTGCCAGCAGTTTAACTAAGGGACTTGGGGAGGCGTATGGCTACACCTTC. It specifies CASSLTKGLGEAYGYTF.

This clonotype has at least ten counts. This chain uses TRBV25-1 with TRBJ1-1; 7 nucleotides line up with TRBD1. Germline V lookup: CDR1 MGHDK, CDR2 SYGVNS. The CDR3 runs to 15 residues. The V segment lost 1 base and the J segment 6 bases; nucleotides outside the gene matches: 8. The CDR3 region is CASSESGGGDAEAFF. The CDR3 DNA is TGTGCCAGCAGTGAATCAGGAGGGGGCGATGCTGAAGCTTTCTTT.

This clonotype was counted a few times. The V call is TRBV10-3, the J call TRBJ1-1; D perhaps matches TRBD1 (5 bases). The CDR3 is 13 residues long. V was trimmed by 3 bases and J by 11 bases, leaving 16 bases between them. From germline, CDR1 is ENHRY and CDR2 SYGVKD. CDR3 region: CAISDDSIVKAFF. The CDR3 DNA sequence: TGTGCCATCAGTGATGACAGTATAGTGAAGGCTTTCTTT.

This clonotype was recorded at least ten times. The chain employs TRBV6-1 and TRBJ2-7; 8 positions agree with TRBD1. The CDR3 has 15 residues. The J segment lost 7 bases and the V segment lost 6 bases, leaving 14 bases of the junction unmatched. Germline V lookup: CDR1 MNHNS, CDR2 SASEGT. The CDR3 here is CASRSTTGTGGEQYF. The CDR3 DNA reads TGTGCCAGCAGATCAACGACCGGGACAGGCGGTGAGCAGTACTTC.

This clonotype was seen repeatedly, ten times or more. The V call is TRBV27, the J call TRBJ2-7; TRBD1 matches 8 bases. Per germline, CDR1 MNHEY and CDR2 SMNVEV (reference sequence). The CDR3 spans 16 residues. V lost 3 bases to trimming and J lost 4 bases; unmatched junction nucleotides: 11. The chain's CDR3 is CASSLFPGQEGYEQYF. In DNA, the CDR3 is TGTGCCAGCAGTTTGTTCCCGGGACAGGAGGGATACGAGCAGTACTTC.

This clonotype was seen at least ten times. The gene calls are TRBV12-3 or TRBV12-4 and TRBJ1-2; no clear D. The CDR3 loop spans 14 amino acids. V lost 2 bases, J lost 0 bases, and 7 bases lay in between. The DNA for the CDR3 is TGTGCCAGCAGTTTACTCGGGACTAACTATGGCTACACCTTC. Translated: CASSLLGTNYGYTF.

This clonotype appeared many times. The V gene is TRBV27, the J gene TRBJ1-3; D remains unclear. In germline, CDR1 is MNHEY, CDR2 SMNVEV (reference sequence). This CDR3 is built from 13 residues. Trimming took off 0 bases at V and 9 bases at J, with 9 bases between the two ends. Here the CDR3 reads CASSLSGGGTIYF. Written as DNA, the CDR3 is TGTGCCAGCAGTTTATCAGGTGGCGGCACCATATATTTT.

The genes are TRBV19 and TRBJ2-7; 8 positions agree with TRBD2. CDR3 size: 15 residues. The junction had 4 bases not matched to a gene; V was cut back by 3 bases and J by 0 bases. Germline V gene sequence: CDR1 LNHDA, CDR2 SQIVND (reference sequence). For the CDR3, the DNA is TGTGCCAGTAGTATGGAACGGGAGGGCTCCTACGAGCAGTACTTC. Its protein product is CASSMEREGSYEQYF.

This clonotype appeared many times. V gene TRBV10-3 combines with J gene TRBJ1-1; D gene ambiguous. The CDR3 spans 12 residues. Trimming pared 3 bases from V and 2 bases from J, leaving 4 bases between. Looked up from germline, CDR1 is ENHRY and CDR2 is SYGVKD. The CDR3 loop reads CAISEGNTEAFF. CDR3 nucleotide sequence: TGTGCCATCAGTGAAGGAAACACTGAAGCTTTCTTT.

This clonotype was found many times. The J gene is TRBJ1-1, the V gene TRBV20-1, with D hard to call. The CDR3 has 8 residues. Germline V lookup: CDR1 DFQATT, CDR2 SNEGSKA (reference sequence). The ends were cut back, 1 base at V and 13 bases at J, with 4 bases in the middle. CDR3 DNA sequence: TGCAGTGCTAGAGGTGGTTTCTTT. Encoded protein: CSARGGFF.

Many counts were recorded for this clonotype. The V and J genes are TRBV4-2 and TRBJ1-1; a weak D match, TRBD1 (5 bases). V was cut by 1 base and J by 8 bases, with 17 bases left in between. The germline V gene encodes CDR1 LGHNA and CDR2 YNFKEQ. The CDR3 is 15 amino acids. Here the CDR3 reads CASSQAGRVIGEAFF. The CDR3 DNA reads TGTGCCAGCAGCCAAGCCGGCAGGGTGATTGGGGAAGCTTTCTTT.

The genes are TRBV27 and TRBJ2-7; D perhaps matches TRBD1 (5 bases). The V and J ends lost 4 bases and 2 bases respectively, with 18 bases between them. CDR3 length: 16 amino acids. The germline V gene has CDR1 MNHEY and CDR2 SMNVEV (reference sequence). CDR3 amino acids: CASSSFPGHATYEQYF. The CDR3, as DNA: TGTGCCAGCAGTTCCTTCCCTGGACACGCTACCTACGAGCAGTACTTC.

The chain joins TRBV5-1 to TRBJ2-7; D may correspond to TRBD1 or TRBD2 (5 bases each). The CDR3 contains 16 residues. Trimming pared 0 bases from V and 0 bases from J, leaving 13 bases between. CDR1 is SGHRS and CDR2 is YFSETQ in the germline V gene. CDR3 DNA sequence: TGCGCCAGCAGCTTGGAGGTACAGAGGGGCTCCTACGAGCAGTACTTC. This codes for CASSLEVQRGSYEQYF.

This clonotype was recorded only once. The chain uses TRBV2 and TRBJ2-7; tentatively, D is TRBD2 (5 bases). V was clipped by 7 bases and J by 2 bases, with 12 bases between them. CDR3 length: 13 residues. Germline CDR1 and CDR2: SNHLY and FYNNEI. CDR3 sequence reads: CASTLEAAYEQYF. As DNA, the CDR3 is TGTGCCAGCACCCTGGAGGCAGCCTACGAGCAGTACTTC.

The rearrangement links TRBV7-2 to TRBJ2-7, with D maybe TRBD2 (5 bases). The germline V gene encodes CDR1 SGHTA and CDR2 FQGNSA. This CDR3 region has 15 residues. V was shortened by 3 bases and J by 4 bases, with 16 bases between the two germline ends. The CDR3 loop is CASSLKAGSGYEQYF. DNA for the CDR3: TGTGCCAGCAGCTTGAAGGCGGGCTCGGGGTACGAGCAGTACTTC.

The V call is TRBV19, the J call TRBJ1-3, with a tentative D call TRBD1 (6 bases). V lost 7 bases, J lost 0 bases, and 16 bases lay in between. Germline V gene lookup returns CDR1 LNHDA and CDR2 SQIVND (reference sequence). The CDR3 is 16 residues long. The CDR3 protein is CASTGSDSLSGNTIYF. CDR3 bases: TGTGCCAGTACCGGATCGGACAGCCTCTCTGGAAACACCATATATTTT.

CDR3 in amino acids: CASSYQTSGSMGEQYF. DNA of the CDR3: TGCGCCAGCAGTTACCAGACTAGCGGGAGTATGGGAGAGCAGTACTTC. The gene calls are TRBV10-2 and TRBJ2-7; 12 bases are a match to TRBD2. With V trimmed by 5 bases and J by 7 bases, 12 bases remained unmatched. Germline CDR1 reads WSHSY; CDR2 reads SAAADI. This CDR3 is built from 16 residues.

A few counts support this clonotype. The J gene is TRBJ2-5, the V gene TRBV9, with a possible D match to TRBD1 (5 bases). The CDR3 loop spans 17 amino acids. Trimming pared 0 bases from V and 5 bases from J, leaving 20 bases between. The V gene's germline CDR1 is SGDLS and CDR2 YYNGEE. The CDR3, as DNA: TGTGCCAGCAGCGTAGGAGGTGGGGTGCAGGGATCGGAGACCCAGTACTTC. Amino acids: CASSVGGGVQGSETQYF.

This rearrangement joins TRBV12-3 or TRBV12-4 to TRBJ2-5; D is unresolved. The CDR3 runs to 13 residues. With 3 bases removed from V and 5 bases from J, the gap between germline ends came to 10 bases. The CDR3 sequence: CASSFRDAETQYF. CDR3 nucleotides: TGTGCCAGCAGTTTCCGTGACGCTGAGACCCAGTACTTC.

This clonotype came up many times. The chain uses TRBV30 and TRBJ2-5, with TRBD2 matching over 10 bases. This CDR3 comprises 13 residues. CDR1 and CDR2 (germline): GTSNPN, SVGIG (reference sequence). V was clipped by 3 bases and J by 3 bases; unmatched bases: 1. CDR3: CAWSGLAEETQYF. CDR3 sequence (DNA): TGTGCCTGGAGCGGACTAGCGGAAGAGACCCAGTACTTC.

The chain employs TRBV6-2 or TRBV6-3 and TRBJ2-5; 7 bases are shared with TRBD2. In germline, CDR1 is MNHEY, CDR2 SVGEGT. Germline trimming cut 0 bases from V and 2 bases from J; bases unmatched to any gene: 15. This CDR3 is built from 19 residues. CDR3 DNA: TGTGCCAGCAGTTACTCCATGTCTATCTGGCGGGGGAGTCAAGAGACCCAGTACTTC. Translated, it gives CASSYSMSIWRGSQETQYF.